What follows are 21 T cell receptor beta chains derived from one specimen sequenced in a study of technical replicates of blood from a few donors (dated by TCRdb to 2016 to 2017). Receptors were amplified or captured by the immunoSEQ multiplex PCR assay. TCRdb holds this immuneACCESS table with in-frame rearrangements only. Some clones are missing; in checked studies, unresolved V genes explain under half, and the rest has no known cause. The sample has around 50,000 clones on record, about 96% of them singletons. The ten largest clones capture 0.35% to 0.5% of the sample. Sequencing was performed on T cells isolated from PBMCs. These receptors originate from a human donor in good health.

This clone has just a few counts. The sample holds other DNA sequences that translate to the same CDR3. The DNA for the CDR3 is TGTGCCATCAGATTGACAGGAGAGAACACTGAAGCTTTCTTT. Residues: CAIRLTGENTEAFF. V is TRBV10-3 and J is TRBJ1-1; D may be TRBD1 (6 bases). V was pared by 6 bases and J by 1 base, with 12 bases between. The germline CDR1 and CDR2 sequences are ENHRY and SYGVKD. The CDR3 consists of 14 residues.

The chain employs TRBV13 and TRBJ1-1; D gene ambiguous. V lost 4 bases to trimming and J lost 3 bases, with 6 bases between them. The CDR3 has 12 residues. Germline CDR1 is PRHDT and CDR2 is FYEKMQ (reference sequence). The CDR3 bases are TGTGCCAGCAGCTATCAGGACACTGAAGCTTTCTTT. It translates to CASSYQDTEAFF. The full variable domain, its missing parts supplied by reference TRBV13 and TRBJ1-1, is AAGVIQSPRHLIKEKRETATLKCYPIPRHDTVYWYQQGPGQDPQFLISFYEKMQSDKGSIPDRFSAQQFSDYHSELNMSSLELGDSALYFCASSYQDTEAFFGQGTRLTVV.

The gene calls are TRBV7-8 and TRBJ2-7; possibly TRBD2 for D (6 bases). Germline V gene data show CDR1 as SGHVS and CDR2 as FQNEAQ. This CDR3 contains 14 residues. Trimming stripped 7 bases from V and 0 bases from J, with 13 bases between. CDR3 bases: TGTGCCAGCACAACTAGCCTTAGCTCCTACGAGCAGTACTTC. It translates to CASTTSLSSYEQYF.

This chain joins TRBV6-5 and TRBJ1-2; weak D call: TRBD1 (5 bases). Trimming cost V 0 bases and J 5 bases, with 13 bases left between them. Germline V gene lookup returns CDR1 MNHEY and CDR2 SVGAGI. This CDR3 comprises 15 residues. The CDR3 region has the DNA TGTGCCAGCAGTTACTCGAGCAGGGAATTTTATGGCTACACCTTC. Its protein product is CASSYSSREFYGYTF.

The chain employs TRBV9 and TRBJ2-7; no clear D. With 3 bases removed from V and 0 bases from J, the gap between germline ends came to 7 bases. The CDR3 totals 13 residues. CDR1 SGDLS and CDR2 YYNGEE come from the germline V gene. The CDR3: CASSAPSSYEQYF. The CDR3 nucleotides read TGTGCCAGCAGCGCCCCCTCCTCCTACGAGCAGTACTTC.

The V call is TRBV19, the J call TRBJ1-1; D might be TRBD1 (6 bases). This CDR3 is built from 15 residues. CDR1 is LNHDA, CDR2 SQIVND, per germline (reference sequence). Between the trimmed V and J ends, which lost 3 bases and 2 bases, there was a span of 13 bases. The CDR3 coding sequence is TGTGCCAGTAGTATCGTAGACAGGATTAACACTGAAGCTTTCTTT. Translated, it gives CASSIVDRINTEAFF.

V gene TRBV19 combines with J gene TRBJ2-1; TRBD2 aligns across 11 bases. This CDR3 has 16 amino acids. Germline V gives CDR1 LNHDA, CDR2 SQIVND (reference sequence). The ends lost 3 bases at V and 7 bases at J; junction bases unmatched: 8. The CDR3, as DNA: TGTGCCAGTAGTATCTCTTATGGGACTAGCGGAAATGAGCAGTTCTTC. Translation: CASSISYGTSGNEQFF.

The chain is built from TRBV19 and TRBJ2-1, with TRBD2 identical over 7 bases. In germline, CDR1 is LNHDA, CDR2 SQIVND (reference sequence). Losses at the gene ends were 1 base for V and 3 bases for J; bases not matched to a gene: 3. The CDR3 spans 15 residues. The CDR3 loop reads CASSIVAGDYNEQFF. DNA of the CDR3: TGTGCCAGTAGTATAGTGGCGGGGGACTACAATGAGCAGTTCTTC.

The chain carries TRBV6-5 and TRBJ2-7; tentatively, D is TRBD1 (5 bases). The CDR3 is 15 amino acids. Germline V gene data show CDR1 as MNHEY and CDR2 as SVGAGI. Trimming left V 3 bases short and J 1 base short, with 13 bases between. Here the CDR3 reads CASSYLGARSYEQYF. The CDR3 region has the DNA TGTGCCAGCAGTTATTTAGGGGCCCGATCCTACGAGCAGTACTTC.

The chain is built from TRBV12-5 and TRBJ2-7; possibly TRBD2 for D (5 bases). Germline CDR1 is LGHNT and CDR2 is FRNRAP. The CDR3 spans 11 residues. Trimming took off 8 bases at V and 5 bases at J, with 10 bases between the two ends. The CDR3 is CASRGIHEQYF. CDR3 nucleotide sequence: TGTGCTAGTCGGGGTATCCACGAGCAGTACTTC.

The chain couples TRBV18 to TRBJ2-4, with 10 bases matching TRBD2. The germline gives CDR1 KGHSH, CDR2 LQKENI. This CDR3 spans 16 amino acids. The trim removed 2 bases at V and 0 bases at J, leaving 1 base unmatched. The CDR3 nucleotides read TGTGCCAGCTCACCAACTAGCGGGATAGCCAAAAACATTCAGTACTTC. Encoded protein: CASSPTSGIAKNIQYF.

This clone came up once. This chain connects TRBV19 to TRBJ2-1; 9 bases agree with TRBD2. The V gene's germline CDR1 is LNHDA and CDR2 SQIVND (reference sequence). J was trimmed by 7 bases and V by 3 bases; bases with no gene match: 7. The CDR3 runs to 15 residues. CDR3 region: CASSMGSGSQNEQFF. The CDR3 nucleotides read TGTGCCAGTAGTATGGGTAGCGGGAGCCAGAATGAGCAGTTCTTC. Drawing the rest from reference TRBV19 and TRBJ2-1, the complete variable domain is DGGITQSPKYLFRKEGQNVTLSCEQNLNHDAMYWYRQDPGQGLRLIYYSQIVNDFQKGDIAEGYSVSREKKESFPLTVTSAQKNPTAFYLCASSMGSGSQNEQFFGPGTRLTVL.

This clone was found once. This sequence joins TRBV6-5 and TRBJ1-2, with 7 bases fitting TRBD1. This CDR3 is built from 13 residues. Trimming at V came to 11 bases and at J to 5 bases, leaving 11 bases not matched to a gene. Germline V gives CDR1 MNHEY, CDR2 SVGAGI. The CDR3 nucleotides are TGTGCCGTGCTCAACAGGGGAATGTATGGCTACACCTTC. Translating it yields CAVLNRGMYGYTF.

This CDR3 reads CAWNGNNEQFF. The CDR3 DNA is TGTGCCTGGAATGGCAACAATGAGCAGTTCTTC. The chain combines TRBV30 with TRBJ2-1; D remains ambiguous. V shed 4 bases and J shed 5 bases, with 6 bases lying between them. The CDR3 sequence is 11 residues long. In germline, CDR1 is GTSNPN, CDR2 SVGIG (reference sequence).

The rearrangement links TRBV27 to TRBJ2-7, with 7 positions matching TRBD2. Germline V gene lookup returns CDR1 MNHEY and CDR2 SMNVEV (reference sequence). The junction had 6 bases not matched to a gene; V was cut back by 2 bases and J by 5 bases. This CDR3 has 14 amino acids. Written as DNA, the CDR3 is TGTGCCAGCAGTTTAGGCGGGAGAGTTCACGAGCAGTACTTC. Its protein product is CASSLGGRVHEQYF.

The chain combines TRBV18 with TRBJ2-7; 8 bases map to TRBD1. There are 15 residues in the CDR3. Germline-derived CDR1 and CDR2 are KGHSH and LQKENI. With V trimmed by 6 bases and J by 1 base, 8 bases remained unmatched. In DNA, the CDR3 is TGTGCCAGCTCCAAAACCGGGACAGGTTCCTACGAGCAGTACTTC. Encoded protein: CASSKTGTGSYEQYF.

The V and J genes are TRBV2 and TRBJ1-4, with 7 bases fitting TRBD1. CDR3 length: 13 residues. V lost 6 bases and J lost 5; bases outside the gene matches: 3. Germline CDR1 is SNHLY and CDR2 is FYNNEI. The CDR3 DNA reads as TGTGCCAGCAGGACAGGGCGCAATGAAAAACTGTTTTTT. Protein sequence: CASRTGRNEKLFF.

The rearrangement uses TRBV13 and TRBJ2-7; D gene uncertain. Trimming took off 1 base at V and 3 bases at J, with 13 bases between the two ends. This CDR3 spans 15 amino acids. Germline V gene lookup returns CDR1 PRHDT and CDR2 FYEKMQ (reference sequence). CDR3 bases: TGTGCCAGCAGCTTAGTTGTTGCCAGCGTCTACGAGCAGTACTTC. Encoded protein: CASSLVVASVYEQYF.

The chain recombines TRBV6-5 with TRBJ1-2, with D unclear. Germline CDR1 and CDR2: MNHEY and SVGAGI. V lost 4 bases, J lost 6 bases, and 9 bases lay in between. The CDR3 consists of 12 residues. In DNA form, the CDR3 reads TGTGCCAGCAGTTTACGGGGAAATGGCTACACCTTC. Translation gives CASSLRGNGYTF.

This sequence joins TRBV25-1 and TRBJ1-2; 8 bases map to TRBD1. V was pared by 3 bases and J by 8 bases, with 5 bases of the junction left unmatched. CDR1 is MGHDK, CDR2 SYGVNS, per germline. The CDR3 is 13 amino acids. The CDR3 sequence: CASSEQGARGYTF. The CDR3 DNA reads as TGTGCCAGCAGTGAGCAGGGGGCGAGGGGCTACACCTTC.

The genes are TRBV10-3 and TRBJ1-4; 7 bases fit TRBD1. With V trimmed by 6 bases and J by 6 bases, 4 bases remained unmatched. Germline V gene lookup returns CDR1 ENHRY and CDR2 SYGVKD. The CDR3 is made up of 13 amino acids. CDR3 coding DNA: TGTGCCATCAGCCCGGGACAGCATGAAAAACTGTTTTTT. This codes for CAISPGQHEKLFF.